The 17 T cell receptor beta chains below come from one sample, sequenced in a study of CD8 T cells in Susac syndrome. An input of about 0.5 to 1 ug of RNA was subjected to reverse transcription using random hexamers. TCRdb ran MiXCR on the immunoSEQ multiplex PCR reads and lists one entry per CDR3 protein. This table holds 170,000 or so distinct CDR3 sequences, approximately 93% found once. Sequencing was done on a sample of CD4+ T cells from PBMCs. These receptor sequences come from a human donor with multiple sclerosis.

The genes are TRBV7-8 and TRBJ2-2, with D possibly TRBD1 on 6 matching bases. Looked up from germline, CDR1 is SGHVS and CDR2 is FQNEAQ. The length of the CDR3 is 15 residues. Trimming left V 3 bases short and J 4 bases short, with 12 bases between. CDR3 loop: CASSFRRGRTGELFF. The CDR3 DNA sequence: TGTGCCAGCAGCTTCCGCAGGGGTCGCACCGGGGAGCTGTTTTTT.

V is TRBV6-2 or TRBV6-3 and J is TRBJ2-7; possible D gene TRBD1, 6 bases. This CDR3 is built from 14 residues. Between the trimmed V and J ends, which lost 4 bases and 2 bases, there was a span of 12 bases. The germline V gene encodes CDR1 MNHEY and CDR2 SVGEGT. CDR3 bases: TGTGCCAGCAGTTCGTCAGGGGTCCCCTACGAGCAGTACTTC. Amino acids: CASSSSGVPYEQYF.

This clonotype was counted only a few times. This sequence joins TRBV5-1 and TRBJ2-1; TRBD1 aligns across 9 bases. The CDR3 is 16 amino acids. The V and J ends lost 3 bases and 5 bases, in that order; junction bases with no gene match: 9. Germline V CDR1 and CDR2: SGHRS, YFSETQ. Written as DNA, the CDR3 is TGCGCCAGCAGCTCCCGGTCCGGGACAGGGAACAATGAGCAGTTCTTC. Protein: CASSSRSGTGNNEQFF.

The V call is TRBV9, the J call TRBJ1-6; D is unclear. CDR1 and CDR2 from the germline V gene are SGDLS and YYNGEE. With 0 bases removed from V and 0 bases from J, the gap between germline ends came to 10 bases. This CDR3 region has 17 residues. CDR3 amino acids: CASSVASGSSYNSPLHF. The CDR3 bases are TGTGCCAGCAGCGTAGCTTCCGGGAGCTCCTATAATTCACCCCTCCACTTT.

The chain employs TRBV12-3 or TRBV12-4 and TRBJ1-1, with D uncertain. Trimming took off 0 bases at V and 2 bases at J, with 7 bases between the two ends. The CDR3 is made up of 14 amino acids. DNA for the CDR3: TGTGCCAGCAGTTTAGCGTACGCAAACACTGAAGCTTTCTTT. Translated, it gives CASSLAYANTEAFF.

V and J are TRBV20-1 and TRBJ1-1; D may be TRBD1 (6 bases). Trimming left V 3 bases short and J 1 base short, with 12 bases between. CDR3 size: 14 residues. Germline V gene data show CDR1 as DFQATT and CDR2 as SNEGSKA (reference sequence). CDR3 nucleotides: TGCAGTGCTAGTAATAAGGGGGGGAACACTGAAGCTTTCTTT. Translated: CSASNKGGNTEAFF.

The V gene is TRBV2, the J gene TRBJ2-4, with D unclear. The germline V gene has CDR1 SNHLY and CDR2 FYNNEI. This CDR3 is built from 10 residues. V was cut by 4 bases and J by 9 bases, with 4 bases left in between. The CDR3 loop is CASSGGIQYF. The CDR3 nucleotides read TGTGCCAGCAGTGGGGGCATTCAGTACTTC.

CDR3 nucleotide sequence: TGCGCCAGCAGCCAGCGACGGGACCGGCCCTTAGTAGAGCAGTACTTC. The encoded protein is CASSQRRDRPLVEQYF. The J gene is TRBJ2-7, the V gene TRBV5-1; possibly TRBD1 or TRBD2 for D (5 bases each). V shed 4 bases and J shed 7 bases, with 24 bases lying between them. Germline V CDR1 and CDR2: SGHRS, YFSETQ. The CDR3 consists of 16 residues. Together with reference TRBV5-1 and TRBJ2-7, the CDR3 gives the full variable domain: KAGVTQTPRYLIKTRGQQVTLSCSPISGHRSVSWYQQTPGQGLQFLFEYFSETQRNKGNFPGRFSGRQFSNSRSEMNVSTLELGDSALYLCASSQRRDRPLVEQYFGPGTRLTVT.

This clonotype was recorded only once. The chain recombines TRBV20-1 with TRBJ1-2; a weak D match, TRBD1 (6 bases). Germline V lookup: CDR1 DFQATT, CDR2 SNEGSKA (reference sequence). The V end was cut by 6 bases, the J end by 4 bases, with 18 bases between. There are 14 residues in the CDR3. The CDR3 DNA follows: TGCAGTGCCCAAGACCAAGGCAGGGGCTATGGCTACACCTTC. As protein: CSAQDQGRGYGYTF.

This clonotype appeared once. V is TRBV3-1 and J is TRBJ1-1; 8 bases line up with TRBD1. V lost 4 bases to trimming and J lost 3 bases; unmatched junction nucleotides: 4. Germline-derived CDR1 and CDR2 are LGHDT and YNNKEL (reference sequence). The CDR3 runs to 14 residues. The CDR3 DNA is TGTGCCAGCAGCCGACAGGGGACCGACACTGAAGCTTTCTTT. Encoded protein: CASSRQGTDTEAFF.

The rearrangement uses TRBV11-2 and TRBJ2-7; TRBD2 matches 16 bases. This CDR3 contains 20 residues. CDR1 is SGHAT, CDR2 FQNNGV, per germline. Germline trimming cut 1 base from V and 3 bases from J; bases unmatched to any gene: 12. The CDR3 coding sequence is TGTGCCAGCAGCTTAGTAGGTGGGACTAGCGGGGGGGCCCCAGTCTACGAGCAGTACTTC. This translates into CASSLVGGTSGGAPVYEQYF. The whole variable domain, filled in from reference TRBV11-2 and TRBJ2-7, reads EAGVAQSPRYKIIEKRQSVAFWCNPISGHATLYWYQQILGQGPKLLIQFQNNGVVDDSQLPKDRFSAERLKGVDSTLKIQPAKLEDSAVYLCASSLVGGTSGGAPVYEQYFGPGTRLTVT.

This rearrangement joins TRBV18 to TRBJ2-1; no firm D call. The CDR3 is 13 residues long. Per germline, CDR1 KGHSH and CDR2 LQKENI. Trimming cost V 2 bases and J 9 bases, with 11 bases left between them. CDR3 in amino acids: CASSPDIETEQFF. The CDR3 DNA reads as TGTGCCAGCTCACCAGACATAGAGACTGAGCAGTTCTTC.

This chain connects TRBV9 to TRBJ2-2, with 7 bases identical to TRBD2. Germline CDR1 reads SGDLS; CDR2 reads YYNGEE. The trim removed 5 bases at V and 0 bases at J, leaving 7 bases unmatched. CDR3 length: 16 residues. The CDR3 coding sequence is TGTGCCAGCAGTTCCAGCGGGGCCTCGAACACCGGGGAGCTGTTTTTT. It specifies CASSSSGASNTGELFF. The full variable domain, in which reference TRBV9 and TRBJ2-2 provide the parts outside the CDR3, is DSGVTQTPKHLITATGQRVTLRCSPRSGDLSVYWYQQSLDQGLQFLIQYYNGEERAKGNILERFSAQQFPDLHSELNLSSLELGDSALYFCASSSSGASNTGELFFGEGSRLTVL.

The chain is built from TRBV20-1 and TRBJ1-5, with D possibly being TRBD1 (5 bases). V was trimmed by 6 bases and J by 6 bases, leaving 12 bases between them. The CDR3 has 12 residues. The germline CDR1 and CDR2 sequences are DFQATT and SNEGSKA (reference sequence). This CDR3 reads CSAIPGGQPQHF. Written as DNA, the CDR3 is TGCAGTGCCATTCCTGGGGGTCAGCCCCAGCATTTT.

This sequence joins TRBV27 and TRBJ2-7; D ambiguous. V dropped 6 bases and J dropped 5 bases, with 17 bases sitting between them. The CDR3 consists of 14 residues. Germline V gene sequence: CDR1 MNHEY, CDR2 SMNVEV (reference sequence). The CDR3 region has the DNA TGTGCCAGCAGCGTGATAGTCGGAGTAAACGAGCAGTACTTC. Translation gives CASSVIVGVNEQYF.

This CDR3 is CASTTGGADTEAFF. CDR3 nucleotide sequence: TGTGCCAGCACCACCGGGGGGGCGGACACTGAAGCTTTCTTT. This sequence joins TRBV7-8 and TRBJ1-1, with a tentative D call TRBD1 (6 bases). Trimming removed 7 bases at V and 3 bases at J, with 15 bases between. The CDR3 extends over 14 amino acids. Germline assignment: CDR1 SGHVS and CDR2 FQNEAQ.

V usage is TRBV24-1 and J usage is TRBJ2-4; D might be TRBD1 or TRBD2, each matching 5 bases. This CDR3 region has 13 residues. CDR1 and CDR2 from the germline V gene are KGHDR and SFDVKD. Trimming left V 9 bases short and J 6 bases short, with 14 bases between. The CDR3 DNA reads TGTGCCACCGGATCCGGGGACCTAAACATTCAGTACTTC. Translating it yields CATGSGDLNIQYF.